This TCR beta chain was sequenced in a study of shared clonotypes between healthy human individuals. Method: immunoSEQ multiplex PCR; TCRdb's copy keeps in-frame clones and lacks some. The table includes millions of clones, 85% to 95% detected once. Trimming stripped 0 bases from V and 7 bases from J, with 13 bases between. Germline lookup yields CDR1 MNHNY and CDR2 SVGAGI (reference sequence). This CDR3 is 15 amino acids long. The TCR comes from a man aged 18 to 29 in good health. V is TRBV6-6 and J is TRBJ2-1; D may be TRBD2 (6 bases). Sample: naive CD4+ T cells sorted from blood. The subset: CD45RA+ positively selected. DNA for the CDR3: TGTGCCAGCAGTTACTCGGGGGGAGTGAAGAATGAGCAGTTCTTC. Amino acid sequence: CASSYSGGVKNEQFF.